Following are 3 T cell receptor beta chains from one sample sequenced in a study of blood T cells in healthy people across ages. A sample-barcoded 5' primer and a J-beta primer mix were used in a second PCR of roughly 6 to 11 cycles. TCRdb re-derived calls from the 5' RACE reads in MiXCR, one entry per CDR3 protein. This table holds around 1,500,000 distinct CDR3 sequences, over 25% found once. The sample consisted of blood. The source of these receptors is a woman aged 25 to 45 in good health.

V gene TRBV3-1 combines with J gene TRBJ2-3; 7 bases fit TRBD2. The CDR3 loop spans 16 amino acids. Per germline, CDR1 LGHDT and CDR2 YNNKEL (reference sequence). With 2 bases clipped from V and 4 bases from J, the junction kept 9 bases outside the gene matches. CDR3 in amino acids: CASSQIGTSEADTQYF. In nucleotides, the CDR3 is TGTGCCAGCAGCCAAATTGGAACTAGCGAAGCAGATACGCAGTATTTT.

This clonotype was found many times. The chain is built from TRBV29-1 and TRBJ2-6; D is unclear. The germline CDR1 and CDR2 sequences are SQVTM and ANQGSEA. The V and J ends lost 0 bases and 11 bases respectively, with 11 bases between them. The CDR3 spans 13 residues. CDR3 loop: CSVEDRTPDVLTF. In nucleotides, the CDR3 is TGCAGCGTTGAAGATCGGACCCCAGACGTCCTGACTTTC.

The table lists this clonotype with many counts. The chain employs TRBV12-3 or TRBV12-4 and TRBJ2-5; D unresolved. V was cut by 6 bases and J by 0 bases, with 8 bases left in between. CDR3 length: 13 residues. The CDR3 spells CASSDKYQETQYF. Here the CDR3 DNA reads TGTGCCAGCAGCGACAAATACCAAGAGACCCAGTACTTC.